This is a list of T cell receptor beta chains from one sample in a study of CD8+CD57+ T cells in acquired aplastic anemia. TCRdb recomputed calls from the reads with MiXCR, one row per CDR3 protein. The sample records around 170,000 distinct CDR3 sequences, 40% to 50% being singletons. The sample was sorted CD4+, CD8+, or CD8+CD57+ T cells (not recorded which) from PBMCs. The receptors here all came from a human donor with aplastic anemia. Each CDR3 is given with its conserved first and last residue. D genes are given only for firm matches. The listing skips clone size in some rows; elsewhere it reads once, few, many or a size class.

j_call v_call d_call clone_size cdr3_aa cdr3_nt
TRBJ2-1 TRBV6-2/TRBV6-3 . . CASSYSSSYNEQFF TGTGCCAGCAGTTACTCGAGCTCCTACAATGAGCAGTTCTTC
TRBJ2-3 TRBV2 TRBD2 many CAGRTSGFTDTQYF TGTGCCGGGAGGACTAGCGGATTCACAGATACGCAGTATTTT
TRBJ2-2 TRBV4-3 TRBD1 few CASSQESRGLTGELFF TGCGCCAGCAGCCAAGAATCCAGGGGGCTTACCGGGGAGCTGTTTTTT
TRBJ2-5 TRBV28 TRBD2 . CASSSPGLARETQYF TGTGCCAGCAGTTCGCCGGGACTAGCCAGGGAGACCCAGTACTTC
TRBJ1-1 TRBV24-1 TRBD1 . CATSDTTGRDTEARF TGTGCCACCAGTGATACGACAGGGCGGGACACTGAAGCTCGCTTT
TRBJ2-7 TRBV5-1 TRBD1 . CASSNGTGSYEQYF TGCGCCAGCAGCAATGGGACAGGATCCTACGAGCAGTACTTC
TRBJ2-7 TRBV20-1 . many CSAGRASIEQYF TGCAGTGCCGGTAGGGCTAGTATTGAGCAGTACTTC
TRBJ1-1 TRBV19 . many CASSIGARTEAFF TGTGCCAGTAGTATAGGGGCTAGGACTGAAGCTTTCTTT
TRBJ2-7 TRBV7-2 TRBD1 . CASRAGQGGPHEQYF TGTGCCAGCAGAGCGGGACAGGGCGGGCCCCACGAGCAGTACTTC
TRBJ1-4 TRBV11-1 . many CASSLVPGMSGEKLFF TGTGCCAGCAGCTTAGTCCCAGGGATGAGTGGTGAAAAACTGTTTTTT
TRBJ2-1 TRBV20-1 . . CSATGLSYNEQFF TGCAGTGCTACGGGGTTGTCCTACAATGAGCAGTTCTTC
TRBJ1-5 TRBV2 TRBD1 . CAYSDGTGDQPQHF TGTGCCTACAGTGATGGGACAGGGGATCAGCCCCAGCATTTT
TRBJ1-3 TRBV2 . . CASSRRDGGNTIYF TGTGCCAGCTCCCGAAGGGACGGTGGAAACACCATATATTTT
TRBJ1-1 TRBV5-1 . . CASSSPRDLTEAFF TGCGCCAGCAGCTCGCCCAGGGATCTCACTGAAGCTTTCTTT
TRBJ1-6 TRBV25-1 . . CTSSELAGSPLHF TGTACCAGCAGTGAATTGGCCGGATCACCCCTCCACTTT
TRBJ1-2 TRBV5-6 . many CASSLLGRDYGYTF TGTGCCAGCAGCTTGCTTGGGAGGGACTATGGCTACACCTTC
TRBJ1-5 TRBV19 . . CASSMPQYSNQPQHF TGTGCCAGTAGTATGCCACAGTATAGCAATCAGCCCCAGCATTTT
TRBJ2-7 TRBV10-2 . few CASSESAFPDSGTYEQYF TGCGCCAGCAGTGAGTCGGCCTTTCCGGATAGCGGTACTTACGAGCAGTACTTC
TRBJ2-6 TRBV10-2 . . CASIGQLGSGANVLTF TGCGCCAGCATTGGCCAACTCGGCTCTGGGGCCAACGTCCTGACTTTC
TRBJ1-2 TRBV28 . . CASSSPTIYGYTF TGTGCCAGCAGTTCCCCCACTATATATGGCTACACCTTC
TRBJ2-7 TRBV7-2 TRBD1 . CASSSGQGLSYEQYF TGTGCCAGCAGCTCCGGACAGGGGTTGTCCTACGAGCAGTACTTC
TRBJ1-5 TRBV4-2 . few CASSQDAETPNPANQPQHF TGTGCCAGCAGCCAAGATGCAGAAACCCCGAACCCCGCAAATCAGCCCCAGCATTTT
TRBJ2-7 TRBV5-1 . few CASSGGGQSYEQYF TGCGCCAGCAGCGGCGGGGGACAGTCCTACGAGCAGTACTTC
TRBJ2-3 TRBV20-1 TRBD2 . CSARRLAGGGTDTQYF TGCAGTGCTAGACGTCTAGCGGGGGGGGGCACAGATACGCAGTATTTT
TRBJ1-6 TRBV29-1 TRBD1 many CSVGQGSDSPLHF TGCAGCGTCGGACAGGGTTCTGATTCACCCCTCCACTTT
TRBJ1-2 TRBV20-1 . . CGATHVPTVYGYTF TGCGGTGCTACCCATGTCCCGACAGTCTATGGCTACACCTTC
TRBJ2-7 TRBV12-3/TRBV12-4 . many CASSWGPYEQYF TGTGCCAGCAGTTGGGGGCCCTACGAGCAGTACTTC
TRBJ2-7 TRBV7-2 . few CASSLGWDEQYF TGTGCCAGCAGCCTAGGGTGGGACGAGCAGTACTTC
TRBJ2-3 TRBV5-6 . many CASSALTRGSDTQYF TGTGCCAGCAGCGCGCTGACCAGGGGTTCAGATACGCAGTATTTT
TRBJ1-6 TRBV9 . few CASSPGDRSSYNSPLHF TGTGCCAGCTCACCCGGCGACCGGAGCTCCTATAATTCACCCCTCCACTTT
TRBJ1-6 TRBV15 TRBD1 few CATSNRGSGSPLHF TGTGCCACCAGCAACAGGGGATCCGGGTCACCCCTCCACTTT
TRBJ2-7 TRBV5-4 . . CASSFAGDRVEQYF TGTGCCAGCAGCTTTGCCGGGGATCGAGTCGAGCAGTACTTC
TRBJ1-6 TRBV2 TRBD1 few CASRVDRVENSPLHF TGTGCCAGCAGGGTTGACAGGGTCGAGAATTCACCCCTCCACTTT
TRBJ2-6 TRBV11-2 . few CASSPFTEAF TGTGCCAGCAGTCCGTTCACTGAAGCTTTC
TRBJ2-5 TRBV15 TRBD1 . CATSGDSLETQYF TGTGCCACCAGCGGGGACAGCTTGGAGACCCAGTACTTC
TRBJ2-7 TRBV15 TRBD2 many CATSRVRGGETYEQYF TGTGCCACCAGCAGAGTTAGGGGAGGGGAAACCTACGAGCAGTACTTC
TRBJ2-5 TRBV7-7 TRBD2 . CASSLAGGGTQYF TGTGCTAGCAGCTTAGCGGGAGGGGGCACCCAGTACTTC
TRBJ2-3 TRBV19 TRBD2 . CASSMGGGGTDTQYF TGTGCCAGTAGTATGGGGGGGGGTGGCACAGATACGCAGTATTTT
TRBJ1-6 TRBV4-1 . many CASSQDYWRSGSFGSPLHF TGCGCCAGCAGCCAAGATTATTGGCGATCAGGGTCTTTCGGTTCACCCCTCCACTTT
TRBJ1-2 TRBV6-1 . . CASTEGGRYGYTF TGTGCCAGCACCGAAGGGGGGAGGTATGGCTACACCTTC
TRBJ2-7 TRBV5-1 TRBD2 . CASSPGLAGPYYEQYF TGCGCCAGCAGCCCCGGACTAGCGGGACCTTACTACGAGCAGTACTTC
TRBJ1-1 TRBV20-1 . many CSARVLNTEAFF TGCAGTGCTAGAGTATTAAATACTGAAGCTTTCTTT
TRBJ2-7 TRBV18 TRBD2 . CASSRAGGSKGYEQYF TGTGCCAGCTCACGGGCGGGAGGTTCGAAAGGTTACGAGCAGTACTTC
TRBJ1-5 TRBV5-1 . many CASSRDGNNQPQHF TGCGCCAGCAGCAGGGACGGAAACAATCAGCCCCAGCATTTT
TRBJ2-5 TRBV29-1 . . CSSSGLSQETQYF TGCAGCTCGTCGGGCCTATCCCAAGAGACCCAGTACTTC
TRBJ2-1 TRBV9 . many CASSVSSDLSYNEQFF TGTGCCAGCAGCGTCTCGAGCGACCTCTCCTACAATGAGCAGTTCTTC